This T cell receptor (beta chain) came from a study of T cells in tuberculosis. Findings and caveats of the study: Active tuberculosis cases were adults; controls were adolescents.

Notes on this clone: The antigen is undetermined.

V dropped 5 bases and J dropped 3; count of bases not matched to a gene: 7. Per the germline V gene, CDR1 is SGHTA and CDR2 is FQGTGA. This CDR3 comprises 15 residues. Repertoires were generated with immunoSEQ multiplex PCR, while TCRdb's copy carries only in-frame clones and drops some. The repertoire has 40,000 to 45,000 clones, about 95% of them found once; the top ten carry around 7%. At study entry, adolescents had tuberculin skin tests and IGRA screening. Sequenced sample: PBMCs. This sequence joins TRBV7-3 and TRBJ1-3; 7 positions agree with TRBD1. The TCR comes from a donor aged 10 to 29 with latent tuberculosis or without tuberculosis infection. The CDR3 DNA sequence: TGTGCCAGCAGCGCACAGGGGAATCTTGGAAACACCATATATTTT. This translates into CASSAQGNLGNTIYF.